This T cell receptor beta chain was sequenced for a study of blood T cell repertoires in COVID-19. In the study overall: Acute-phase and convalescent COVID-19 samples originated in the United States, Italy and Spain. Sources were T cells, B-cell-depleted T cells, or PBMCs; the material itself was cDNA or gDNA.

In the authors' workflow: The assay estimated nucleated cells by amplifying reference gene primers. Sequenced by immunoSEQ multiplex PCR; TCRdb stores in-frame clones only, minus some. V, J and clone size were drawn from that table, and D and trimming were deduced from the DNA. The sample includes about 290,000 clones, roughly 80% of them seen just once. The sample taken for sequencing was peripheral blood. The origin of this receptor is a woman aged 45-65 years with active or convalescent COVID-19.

The CDR3 reads CASSQLQGAQGYTF. CDR3 bases: TGTGCCAGCAGCCAACTTCAGGGGGCGCAAGGCTACACCTTC. The chain couples TRBV5-6 to TRBJ1-2; 8 bases map to TRBD1. In germline, CDR1 is SGHDT, CDR2 YYEEEE. Trimming took 4 bases from V and 8 from J; bases not matched to a gene: 10. The CDR3 extends over 14 amino acids.